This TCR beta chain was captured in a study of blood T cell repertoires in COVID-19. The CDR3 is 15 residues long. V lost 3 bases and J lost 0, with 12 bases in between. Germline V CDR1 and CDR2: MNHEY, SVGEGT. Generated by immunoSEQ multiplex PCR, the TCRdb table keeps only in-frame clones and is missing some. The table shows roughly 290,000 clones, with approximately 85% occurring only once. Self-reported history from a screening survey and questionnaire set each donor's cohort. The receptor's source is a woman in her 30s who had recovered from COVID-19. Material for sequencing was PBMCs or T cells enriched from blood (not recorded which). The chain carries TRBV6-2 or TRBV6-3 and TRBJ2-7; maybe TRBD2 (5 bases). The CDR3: CASSYSRGNSYEQYF. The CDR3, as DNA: TGTGCCAGCAGTTATTCCCGAGGGAACTCCTACGAGCAGTACTTC.